Below are 19 T cell receptor beta chains sequenced from a single sample in a study of response to subunit inactivated influenza vaccine. TCRdb called the RT-PCR reads again in MiXCR, with one record for every CDR3 protein. The repertoire holds 200,000 to 300,000 distinct CDR3 sequences, with 9% to 15% as singletons. The sample here was non-naive T cells sorted from PBMCs, taken around 15 days before vaccination. These TCRs come from a man aged 50 or older who received an inactivated influenza vaccine.

This chain uses TRBV20-1 with TRBJ1-5; the D gene is possibly TRBD1 (6 bases). CDR3 length equals 13 residues. V gave up 5 bases and J gave up 2 bases, with 10 bases separating them. CDR1 DFQATT and CDR2 SNEGSKA come from the germline V gene (reference sequence). CDR3 sequence: CSAQKGGNQPQHF. In DNA form, the CDR3 reads TGCAGTGCTCAGAAGGGGGGCAATCAGCCCCAGCATTTT.

Many counts were recorded for this clonotype. The V and J genes are TRBV20-1 and TRBJ2-1; D gene ambiguous. The V gene lost 5 bases and the J gene lost 0 bases, with 20 bases spanning the gap. In germline, CDR1 is DFQATT, CDR2 SNEGSKA (reference sequence). The CDR3 extends over 17 amino acids. Written as DNA, the CDR3 is TGCAGTGCTCATCCCCCCATTCAGCACAGCTCCTACAATGAGCAGTTCTTC. Protein product: CSAHPPIQHSSYNEQFF.

This clonotype was observed a few times. The rearrangement uses TRBV15 and TRBJ2-1; the D is unclear. Looked up from germline, CDR1 is LNHNV and CDR2 is YYDKDF (reference sequence). This CDR3 region has 16 residues. V was shortened by 0 bases and J by 0 bases, with 9 bases between the two germline ends. CDR3 DNA: TGTGCCACCAGCAGAGAAAACGGCCGCTCCTACAATGAGCAGTTCTTC. It codes for CATSRENGRSYNEQFF.

Turning to this clonotype: It may be a read error: a sequence one base away is much more abundant. The CDR3 region has the DNA TGTGCCAGAAGTATGAACAGGGGACGCTCCTACAATGAGCAGTTCTTC. Residues: CARSMNRGRSYNEQFF. The rearrangement uses TRBV6-1 and TRBJ2-1; 7 bases match TRBD1. This CDR3 region has 16 residues. Looked up from germline, CDR1 is MNHNS and CDR2 is SASEGT. The V gene end was trimmed by 9 bases and the J gene end by 0 bases; junction bases not matched to a gene: 11.

This clonotype was detected only a few times. V and J are TRBV6-2 or TRBV6-3 and TRBJ1-5; no clear D gene. CDR1 and CDR2 (germline): MNHEY, SVGEGT. V lost 6 bases, J lost 1 base, and 16 bases lay in between. CDR3 size: 16 residues. The DNA of the CDR3 is TGTGCCAGCAGGGAAACTAAAGGCAGGAGCAATCAGCCCCAGCATTTT. Protein sequence: CASRETKGRSNQPQHF.

The chain joins TRBV7-2 to TRBJ1-5, with no clear D. CDR3 size: 15 residues. Per germline, CDR1 SGHTA and CDR2 FQGNSA. V was trimmed by 1 base and J by 4 bases, leaving 11 bases between them. The CDR3: CASSLDQVYNQPQHF. The DNA of the CDR3 is TGTGCCAGCAGCTTAGATCAGGTCTATAATCAGCCCCAGCATTTT.

A few counts support this clonotype. A much bigger clone sits one base away, suggesting this may be a read error. This chain joins TRBV10-2 and TRBJ2-3; 10 nucleotides align to TRBD1. V lost 5 bases and J lost 5; bases outside the gene matches: 1. This CDR3 has 13 amino acids. CDR1 is WSHSY, CDR2 SAAADI, per germline. The DNA of the CDR3 is TGCGCCAGCAGTAGGGACAGGGGAGATACGCAGTATTTT. Its translation is CASSRDRGDTQYF.

The chain employs TRBV20-1 and TRBJ2-7, with D perhaps matching TRBD1 (6 bases). CDR1 is DFQATT and CDR2 is SNEGSKA in the germline V gene (reference sequence). V shed 6 bases and J shed 0 bases, with 15 bases lying between them. The CDR3 extends over 14 amino acids. The chain's CDR3 is CSARPGHLSYEQYF. CDR3 DNA: TGCAGTGCAAGACCGGGACACCTCTCCTACGAGCAGTACTTC.

The sample holds a few counts of this clonotype. This rearrangement joins TRBV25-1 to TRBJ1-4; D unclear. V lost 2 bases to trimming and J lost 7 bases, with 5 bases between them. Germline lookup yields CDR1 MGHDK and CDR2 SYGVNS. The CDR3 is 12 amino acids. This chain's CDR3 is CASSEVGEKLFF. Written as DNA, the CDR3 is TGTGCCAGCAGTGAAGTTGGTGAAAAACTGTTTTTT.

The V gene is TRBV6-5, the J gene TRBJ2-5, with 8 bases fitting TRBD2. This CDR3 spans 15 amino acids. Per germline, CDR1 MNHEY and CDR2 SVGAGI. Trimming took 3 bases from V and 8 from J; bases not matched to a gene: 11. CDR3 bases: TGTGCCAGCAGTTATTCGACGGGAGGGTTAGACACCCAGTACTTC. Amino acid sequence: CASSYSTGGLDTQYF.

This clonotype was counted a few times. The chain carries TRBV10-3 and TRBJ1-1; 12 positions match TRBD1. The CDR3 is 13 residues long. After removal of 6 bases from V and 6 bases from J, the junction contained 2 bases not matched to a gene. The V gene's germline CDR1 is ENHRY and CDR2 SYGVKD. CDR3 in DNA: TGTGCCATCAGGGGACAGGGGGCCCCTGAAGCTTTCTTT. Protein sequence: CAIRGQGAPEAFF.

There are many counts of this clonotype. The rearrangement joins TRBV20-1 to TRBJ2-3; 7 bases are a match to TRBD2. This CDR3 contains 12 residues. CDR1 is DFQATT and CDR2 is SNEGSKA in the germline V gene (reference sequence). V lost 6 bases to trimming and J lost 3 bases; unmatched junction nucleotides: 3. DNA of the CDR3: TGCAGTGCAAAGCGGGAAACAGATACGCAGTATTTT. Translating it yields CSAKRETDTQYF.

The chain uses TRBV20-1 and TRBJ2-1, with 8 bases aligning to TRBD2. Unmatched junction bases numbered 12, after V lost 5 bases and J lost 9 bases. Per the germline V gene, CDR1 is DFQATT and CDR2 is SNEGSKA (reference sequence). The CDR3 extends over 14 amino acids. This chain's CDR3 is CSAPPGLDRSEQFF. CDR3 coding DNA: TGCAGTGCTCCTCCGGGACTAGATCGTAGTGAGCAGTTCTTC.

The sample holds a few counts of this clonotype. The V gene is TRBV5-8, the J gene TRBJ2-2; either TRBD1 or TRBD2 may supply D (5 bases each). Trimming removed 6 bases at V and 7 bases at J, with 22 bases between. Germline V gene lookup returns CDR1 SGHTS and CDR2 YDEGEE. There are 16 residues in the CDR3. CDR3 amino acids: CASILPGRNRGGELFF. CDR3 DNA sequence: TGTGCCAGCATCCTCCCGGGACGGAACCGGGGCGGGGAGCTGTTTTTT.

This clonotype occurred a few times. The chain employs TRBV10-3 and TRBJ1-5, with TRBD1 matching over 8 bases. The CDR3 consists of 15 residues. CDR1 and CDR2 from the germline V gene are ENHRY and SYGVKD. V was clipped by 3 bases and J by 6 bases; unmatched bases: 7. For the CDR3, the DNA is TGTGCCATCAGTGACGGCCCAGGGGGCGTTCAGCCCCAGCATTTT. It encodes CAISDGPGGVQPQHF.

This clonotype occurred once. The CDR3 is CASSFRRGAYEQYF. The CDR3 region has the DNA TGTGCCAGCAGCTTTCGGCGCGGGGCCTACGAGCAGTACTTC. This sequence joins TRBV7-6 and TRBJ2-7, with TRBD2 as a possible D gene (6 bases). The CDR3 runs to 14 residues. V gave up 3 bases and J gave up 2 bases, with 11 bases separating them. Germline V gives CDR1 SGHVS, CDR2 FNYEAQ.

This clonotype was seen only a few times. DNA for the CDR3: TGCGCCAGCAGCCAAGATCCATGGCAGGTTCTTGAAAAACTGTTTTTT. Translation gives CASSQDPWQVLEKLFF. The V call is TRBV4-1, the J call TRBJ1-4; no clear D. Trimming shortened V by 0 bases and J by 7 bases, and 15 bases separated the two germline ends. Germline V lookup: CDR1 MGHRA, CDR2 YSYEKL. The CDR3 runs to 16 residues.

This clonotype was observed a handful of times. The V call is TRBV7-9, the J call TRBJ2-7; D is possibly TRBD1 or TRBD2 (5 bases each). The CDR3 length is 11 residues. V was clipped by 7 bases and J by 3 bases, with 7 bases between them. CDR1 is SEHNR, CDR2 FQNEAQ, per germline (reference sequence). CDR3 sequence: CASTGGYEQYF. CDR3 sequence (DNA): TGTGCCAGCACTGGGGGCTACGAGCAGTACTTC. The variable domain in full, completed from reference TRBV7-9 and TRBJ2-7, reads DTGVSQNPRHKITKRGQNVTFRCDPISEHNRLYWYRQTLGQGPEFLTYFQNEAQLEKSRLLSDRFSAERPKGSFSTLEIQRTEQGDSAMYLCASTGGYEQYFGPGTRLTVT.

This chain connects TRBV5-1 to TRBJ1-2, with D uncertain. V gave up 0 bases and J gave up 4 bases, with 10 bases separating them. The germline V gene encodes CDR1 SGHRS and CDR2 YFSETQ. CDR3 length: 14 amino acids. Here the CDR3 reads CASSLETNLYGYTF. The CDR3 DNA sequence: TGCGCCAGCAGCTTGGAGACAAACCTCTATGGCTACACCTTC.